The present entry profiles one TCR beta chain with its context. An end of the junction does not agree with germline; a read error may underlie this. Constant-region reverse primers amplified full-length variable regions, followed by semi-nested Nested Universal Primer A PCR. One entry per CDR3 protein, called by TCRdb with MiXCR from the 5' RACE reads. Among 10,000 to 15,000 distinct CDR3 sequences listed, 20% to 25% were seen once. The germline gives CDR1 SGHNT, CDR2 YENEEA. The CDR3 is 17 residues long. This receptor was taken from a female donor with breast cancer. The sequenced sample consisted of naive CD4+ T cells sorted from blood. Noted subset: naive CD4+ T cells, CD4+CD45RA+CD25-. The chain joins TRBV11-3 to TRBJ2-2; a weak D match, TRBD2 (7 bases). As DNA, the CDR3 is TGTGCCAACAGCTCGGGCGGGGGCAACGCGAACACCGGGGAGCTGTTTTTT. It translates to CANSSGGGNANTGELFF.